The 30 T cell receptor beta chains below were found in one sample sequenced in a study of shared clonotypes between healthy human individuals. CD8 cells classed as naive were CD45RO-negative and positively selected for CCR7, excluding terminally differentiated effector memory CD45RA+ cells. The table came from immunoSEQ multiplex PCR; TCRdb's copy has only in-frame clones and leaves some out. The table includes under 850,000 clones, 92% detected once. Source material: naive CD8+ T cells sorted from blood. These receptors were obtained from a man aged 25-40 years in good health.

In DNA, the CDR3 is TGTGCCAGCAGCTTGAGGGACAACAATCAGCCCCAGCATTTT. Translated, it gives CASSLRDNNQPQHF. This chain joins TRBV5-8 and TRBJ1-5; tentatively, D is TRBD1 (6 bases). The V gene's germline CDR1 is SGHTS and CDR2 YDEGEE. V lost 1 base to trimming and J lost 3 bases, with 8 bases between them. The CDR3 is 14 residues long. The complete variable domain, with remaining parts taken from reference TRBV5-8 and TRBJ1-5, reads EAGVTQSPTHLIKTRGQQATLRCSPISGHTSVYWYQQALGLGLQFLLWYDEGEERNRGNFPPRFSGRQFPNYSSELNVNALELEDSALYLCASSLRDNNQPQHFGDGTRLSIL.

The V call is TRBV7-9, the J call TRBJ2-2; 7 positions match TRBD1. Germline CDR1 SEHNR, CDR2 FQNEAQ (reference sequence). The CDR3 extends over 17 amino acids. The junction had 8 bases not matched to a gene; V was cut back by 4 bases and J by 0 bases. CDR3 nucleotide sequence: TGTGCCAGCAGCTGGGACAGTGATGTCGCGAACACCGGGGAGCTGTTTTTT. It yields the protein CASSWDSDVANTGELFF. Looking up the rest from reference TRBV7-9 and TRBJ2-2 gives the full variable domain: DTGVSQNPRHKITKRGQNVTFRCDPISEHNRLYWYRQTLGQGPEFLTYFQNEAQLEKSRLLSDRFSAERPKGSFSTLEIQRTEQGDSAMYLCASSWDSDVANTGELFFGEGSRLTVL.

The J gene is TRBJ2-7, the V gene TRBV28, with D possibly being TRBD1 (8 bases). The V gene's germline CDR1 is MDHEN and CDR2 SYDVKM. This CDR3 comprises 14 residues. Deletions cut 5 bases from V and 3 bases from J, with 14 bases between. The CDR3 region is CASSPTGGGYEQYF. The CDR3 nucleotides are TGTGCCAGCAGTCCTACAGGGGGGGGCTACGAGCAGTACTTC.

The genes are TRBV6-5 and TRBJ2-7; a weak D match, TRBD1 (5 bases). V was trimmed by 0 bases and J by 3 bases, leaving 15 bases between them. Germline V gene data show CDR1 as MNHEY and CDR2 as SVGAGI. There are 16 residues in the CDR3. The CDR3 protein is CASSYSGQGEFYEQYF. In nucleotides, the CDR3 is TGTGCCAGCAGTTACTCAGGGCAAGGGGAATTCTACGAGCAGTACTTC.

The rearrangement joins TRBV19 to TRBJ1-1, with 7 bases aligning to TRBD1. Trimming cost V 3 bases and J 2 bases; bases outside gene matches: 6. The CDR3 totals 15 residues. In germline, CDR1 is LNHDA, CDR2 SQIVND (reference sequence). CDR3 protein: CASSIWTGQNTEAFF. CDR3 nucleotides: TGTGCCAGTAGTATTTGGACAGGTCAAAACACTGAAGCTTTCTTT.

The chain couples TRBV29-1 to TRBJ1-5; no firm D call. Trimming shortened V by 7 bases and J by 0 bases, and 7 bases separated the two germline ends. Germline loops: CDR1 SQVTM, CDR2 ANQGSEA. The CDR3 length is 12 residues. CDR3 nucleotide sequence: TGCAGCGCCAGAAATAGCAATCAGCCCCAGCATTTT. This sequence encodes CSARNSNQPQHF.

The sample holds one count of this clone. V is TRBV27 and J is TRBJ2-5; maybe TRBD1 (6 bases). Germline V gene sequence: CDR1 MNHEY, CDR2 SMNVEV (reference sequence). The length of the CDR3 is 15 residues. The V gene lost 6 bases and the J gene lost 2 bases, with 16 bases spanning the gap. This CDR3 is CASSTTGYGQETQYF. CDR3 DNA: TGTGCCAGCAGCACCACAGGGTACGGACAAGAGACCCAGTACTTC.

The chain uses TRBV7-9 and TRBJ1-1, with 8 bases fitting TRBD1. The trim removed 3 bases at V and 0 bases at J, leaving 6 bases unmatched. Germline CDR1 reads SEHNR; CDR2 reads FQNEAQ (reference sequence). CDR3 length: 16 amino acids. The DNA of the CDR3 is TGTGCCAGCAGCTTTGTTCCGGGACAGGTGAACACTGAAGCTTTCTTT. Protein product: CASSFVPGQVNTEAFF.

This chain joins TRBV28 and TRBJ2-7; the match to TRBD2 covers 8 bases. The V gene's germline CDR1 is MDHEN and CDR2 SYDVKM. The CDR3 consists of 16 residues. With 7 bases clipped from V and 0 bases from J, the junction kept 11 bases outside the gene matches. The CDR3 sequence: CASNKLAGMGSYEQYF. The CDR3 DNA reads TGTGCCAGCAACAAATTAGCGGGAATGGGCTCCTACGAGCAGTACTTC.

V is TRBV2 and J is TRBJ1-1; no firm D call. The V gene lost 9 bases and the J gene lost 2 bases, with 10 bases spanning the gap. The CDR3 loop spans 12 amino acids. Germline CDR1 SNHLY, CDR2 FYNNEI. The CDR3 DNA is TGTGCCAGGAACTACCAAAACACTGAAGCTTTCTTT. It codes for CARNYQNTEAFF.

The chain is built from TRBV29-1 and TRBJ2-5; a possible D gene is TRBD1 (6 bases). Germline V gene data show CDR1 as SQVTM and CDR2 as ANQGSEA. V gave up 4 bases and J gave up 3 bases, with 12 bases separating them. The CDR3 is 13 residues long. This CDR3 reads CSVAPGVEETQYF. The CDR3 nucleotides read TGCAGCGTTGCCCCAGGGGTTGAAGAGACCCAGTACTTC. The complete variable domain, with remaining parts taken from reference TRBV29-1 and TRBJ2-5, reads SAVISQKPSRDICQRGTSLTIQCQVDSQVTMMFWYRQQPGQSLTLIATANQGSEATYESGFVIDKFPISRPNLTFSTLTVSNMSPEDSSIYLCSVAPGVEETQYFGPGTRLLVL.

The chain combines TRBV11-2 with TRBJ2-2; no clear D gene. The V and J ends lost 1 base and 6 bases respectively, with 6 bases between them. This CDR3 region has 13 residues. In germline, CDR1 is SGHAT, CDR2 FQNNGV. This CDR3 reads CASSLVSSGELFF. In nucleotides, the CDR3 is TGTGCCAGCAGCTTAGTTTCATCCGGGGAGCTGTTTTTT.

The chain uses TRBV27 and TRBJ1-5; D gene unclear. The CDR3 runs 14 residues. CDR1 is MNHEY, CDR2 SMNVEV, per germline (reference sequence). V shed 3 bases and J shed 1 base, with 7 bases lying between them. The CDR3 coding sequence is TGTGCCAGCAGTTTGATGGGGAGCAATCAGCCCCAGCATTTT. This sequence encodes CASSLMGSNQPQHF.

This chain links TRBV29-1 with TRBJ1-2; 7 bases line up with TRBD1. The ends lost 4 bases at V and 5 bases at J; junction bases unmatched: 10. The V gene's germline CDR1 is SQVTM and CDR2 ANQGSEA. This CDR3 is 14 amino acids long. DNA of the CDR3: TGCAGCGTTGTGGGGCAGGGGGAAGAGTATGGCTACACCTTC. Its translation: CSVVGQGEEYGYTF.

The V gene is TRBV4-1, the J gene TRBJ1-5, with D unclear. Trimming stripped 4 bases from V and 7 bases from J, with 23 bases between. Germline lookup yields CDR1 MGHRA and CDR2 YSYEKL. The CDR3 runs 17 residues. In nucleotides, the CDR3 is TGCGCCAGCAGCCGAATCGCCATAGGGCGTCGGGAACAGCCCCAGCATTTT. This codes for CASSRIAIGRREQPQHF.

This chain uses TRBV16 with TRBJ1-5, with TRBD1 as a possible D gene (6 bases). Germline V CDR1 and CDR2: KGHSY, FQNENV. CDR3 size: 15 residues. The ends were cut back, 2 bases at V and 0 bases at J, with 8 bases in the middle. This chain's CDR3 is CASSQGGRSNQPQHF. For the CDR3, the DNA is TGTGCCAGCAGCCAAGGGGGGCGTAGCAATCAGCCCCAGCATTTT.

The CDR3 DNA sequence: TGTGCCAGCCCCCCTAAGGGCAGGGAGTTCGAGACCCAGTACTTC. Protein: CASPPKGREFETQYF. The V call is TRBV7-5, the J call TRBJ2-5. TRBV7-5 is a pseudogene locus. The CDR3 sequence is 15 residues long.

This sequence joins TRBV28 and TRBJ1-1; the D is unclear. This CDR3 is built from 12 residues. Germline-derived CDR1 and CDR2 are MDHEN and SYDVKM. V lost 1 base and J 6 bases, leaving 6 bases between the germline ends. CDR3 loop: CASSLYLAEAFF. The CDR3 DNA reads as TGTGCCAGCAGTTTATATCTCGCTGAAGCTTTCTTT.

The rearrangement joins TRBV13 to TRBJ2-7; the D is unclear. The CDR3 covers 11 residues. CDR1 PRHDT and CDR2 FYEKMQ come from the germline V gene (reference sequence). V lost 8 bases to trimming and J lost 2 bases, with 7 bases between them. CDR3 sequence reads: CASGPTYEQYF. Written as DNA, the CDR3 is TGTGCCAGCGGCCCTACCTACGAGCAGTACTTC.

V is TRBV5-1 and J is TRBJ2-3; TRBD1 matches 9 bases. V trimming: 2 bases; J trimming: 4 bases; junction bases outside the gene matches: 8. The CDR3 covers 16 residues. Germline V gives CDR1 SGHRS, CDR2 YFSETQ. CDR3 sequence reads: CASSFSDRGVPDTQYF. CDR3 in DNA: TGCGCCAGCAGCTTTTCGGACAGGGGTGTACCAGATACGCAGTATTTT.

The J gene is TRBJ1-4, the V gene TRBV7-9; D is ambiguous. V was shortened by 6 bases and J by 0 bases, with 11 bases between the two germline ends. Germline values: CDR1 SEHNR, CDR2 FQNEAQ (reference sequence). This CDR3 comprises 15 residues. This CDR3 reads CASRNSDATNEKLFF. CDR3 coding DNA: TGTGCCAGCAGGAACTCAGATGCAACTAATGAAAAACTGTTTTTT.

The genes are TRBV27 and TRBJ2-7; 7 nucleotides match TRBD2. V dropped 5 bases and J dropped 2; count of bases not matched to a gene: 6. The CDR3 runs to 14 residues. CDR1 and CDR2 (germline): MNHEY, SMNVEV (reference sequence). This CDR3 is CASSPSGTTYEQYF. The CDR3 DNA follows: TGTGCCAGCAGTCCGAGCGGGACCACCTACGAGCAGTACTTC.

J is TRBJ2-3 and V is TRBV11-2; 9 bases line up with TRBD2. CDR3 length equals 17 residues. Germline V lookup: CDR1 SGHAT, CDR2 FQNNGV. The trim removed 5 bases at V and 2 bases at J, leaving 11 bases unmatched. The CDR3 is CASSGFGASGNTDTQYF. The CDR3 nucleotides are TGTGCCAGCAGCGGGTTTGGTGCTAGCGGGAACACAGATACGCAGTATTTT.

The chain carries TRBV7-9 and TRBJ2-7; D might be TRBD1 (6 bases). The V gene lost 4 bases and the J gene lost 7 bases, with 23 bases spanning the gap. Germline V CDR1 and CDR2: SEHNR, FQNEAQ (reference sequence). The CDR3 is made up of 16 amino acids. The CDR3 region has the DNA TGTGCCAGCAGCTCCACACAGGGCACAGCCATACGGGAGCAGTACTTC. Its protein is CASSSTQGTAIREQYF. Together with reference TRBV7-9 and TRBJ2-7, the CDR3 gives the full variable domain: DTGVSQNPRHKITKRGQNVTFRCDPISEHNRLYWYRQTLGQGPEFLTYFQNEAQLEKSRLLSDRFSAERPKGSFSTLEIQRTEQGDSAMYLCASSSTQGTAIREQYFGPGTRLTVT.

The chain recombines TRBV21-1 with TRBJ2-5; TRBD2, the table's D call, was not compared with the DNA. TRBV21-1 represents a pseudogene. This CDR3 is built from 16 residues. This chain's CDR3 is CASSKVPVLVLETQYF. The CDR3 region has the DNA TGTGCCAGCAGCAAAGTCCCCGTACTAGTGTTGGAGACCCAGTACTTC.

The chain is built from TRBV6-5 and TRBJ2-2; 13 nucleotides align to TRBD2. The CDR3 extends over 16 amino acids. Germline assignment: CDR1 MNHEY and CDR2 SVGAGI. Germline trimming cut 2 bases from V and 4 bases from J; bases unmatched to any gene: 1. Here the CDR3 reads CASSYGLAGVTGELFF. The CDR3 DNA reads TGTGCCAGCAGTTACGGACTAGCGGGAGTCACCGGGGAGCTGTTTTTT.

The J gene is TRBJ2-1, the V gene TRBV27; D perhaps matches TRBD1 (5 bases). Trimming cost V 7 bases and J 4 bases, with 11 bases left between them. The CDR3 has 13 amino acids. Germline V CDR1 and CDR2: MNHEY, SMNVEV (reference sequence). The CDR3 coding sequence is TGTGCCAGCAAGGGGTCTGCATACAATGAGCAGTTCTTC. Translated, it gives CASKGSAYNEQFF.

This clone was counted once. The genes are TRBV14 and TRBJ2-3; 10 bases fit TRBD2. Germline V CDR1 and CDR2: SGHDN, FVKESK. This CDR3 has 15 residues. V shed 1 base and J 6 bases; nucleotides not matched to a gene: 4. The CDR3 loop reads CASSQALAGLDTQYF. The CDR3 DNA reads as TGTGCCAGCAGCCAAGCACTAGCGGGATTGGATACGCAGTATTTT.

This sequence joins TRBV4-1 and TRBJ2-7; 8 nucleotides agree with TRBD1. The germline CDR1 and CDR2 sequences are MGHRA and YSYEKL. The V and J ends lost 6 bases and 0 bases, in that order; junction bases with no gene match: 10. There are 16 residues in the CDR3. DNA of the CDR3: TGCGCCAGCAGGGACAGGGAAGGGTTGGGCTCCTACGAGCAGTACTTC. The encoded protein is CASRDREGLGSYEQYF.

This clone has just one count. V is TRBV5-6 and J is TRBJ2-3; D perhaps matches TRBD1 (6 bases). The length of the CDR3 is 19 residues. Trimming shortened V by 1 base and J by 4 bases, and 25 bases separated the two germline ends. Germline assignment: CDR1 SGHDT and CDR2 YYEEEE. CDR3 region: CASSLYLFRTALYADTQYF. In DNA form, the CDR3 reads TGTGCCAGCAGCTTGTACCTATTCCGGACAGCACTGTATGCAGATACGCAGTATTTT.